A single T cell receptor beta chain is shown here with its context. The antigen remains undetermined. The CDR3 loop spans 14 amino acids. The germline V gene has CDR1 SGHRS and CDR2 YFSETQ. The junction had 6 bases not matched to a gene; V was cut back by 5 bases and J by 4 bases. This specimen belongs to a study of cytotoxic CD8 clonotypes in ibrutinib-treated CLL. Study-level background: The group held some ten relapsed/refractory and roughly 14 treatment-naive patients, with under 18 IGHV unmutated. Among patients, roughly 25 responded partially and 2 completely; 14 then stayed remitted and around twelve progressed after median 68 months. Whole-study results and caveats: Public clonotypes, an uncommon group, contracted or remained stable on treatment. Sampling times, which were not matched between the groups, differed between sustained-remission patients and progressing patients.

Here immunoSEQ multiplex PCR was the method, and the copy in TCRdb shows in-frame clones only, minus some. The sample shows roughly 60,000 clones, approximately 75% of them seen only once. The starting material was PBMCs, obtained after 12 months of ibrutinib treatment. The TCR comes from a human donor with chronic lymphocytic leukemia. The rearrangement links TRBV5-1 to TRBJ2-7; 10 positions match TRBD1. The CDR3 sequence is CASSRGQGIYEQYF. As DNA, the CDR3 is TGCGCCAGCAGTAGGGGACAGGGGATTTACGAGCAGTACTTC.